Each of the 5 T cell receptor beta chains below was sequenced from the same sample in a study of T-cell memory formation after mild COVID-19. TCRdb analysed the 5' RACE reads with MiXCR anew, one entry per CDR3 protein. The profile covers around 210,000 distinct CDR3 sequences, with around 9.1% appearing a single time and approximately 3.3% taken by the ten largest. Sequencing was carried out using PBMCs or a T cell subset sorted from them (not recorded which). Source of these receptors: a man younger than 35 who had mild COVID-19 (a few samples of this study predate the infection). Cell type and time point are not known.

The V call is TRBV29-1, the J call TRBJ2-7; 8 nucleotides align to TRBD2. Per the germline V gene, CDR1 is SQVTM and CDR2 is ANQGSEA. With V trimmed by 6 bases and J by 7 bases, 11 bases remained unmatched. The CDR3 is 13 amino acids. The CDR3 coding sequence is TGCAGCGTCGCAGGGCGGGGGGCGAATGAGCAGTACTTC. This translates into CSVAGRGANEQYF.

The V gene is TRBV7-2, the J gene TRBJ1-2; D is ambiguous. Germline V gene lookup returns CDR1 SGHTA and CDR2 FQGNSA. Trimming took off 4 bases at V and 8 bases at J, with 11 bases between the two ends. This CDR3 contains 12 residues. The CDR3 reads CASSSYERGYTF. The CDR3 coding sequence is TGTGCCAGCAGCTCGTACGAGCGAGGCTACACCTTC.

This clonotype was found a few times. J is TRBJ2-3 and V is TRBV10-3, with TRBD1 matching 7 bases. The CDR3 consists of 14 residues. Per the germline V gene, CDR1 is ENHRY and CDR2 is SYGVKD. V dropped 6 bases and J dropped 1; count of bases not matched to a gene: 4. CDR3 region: CAISDRARTDTQYF. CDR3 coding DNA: TGTGCCATCAGCGACAGGGCCCGCACAGATACGCAGTATTTT.

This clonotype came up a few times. This CDR3 is CATLYYNEQFF. In DNA, the CDR3 is TGTGCCACCCTTTATTACAATGAGCAGTTCTTC. The chain employs TRBV10-3 and TRBJ2-1, with D unclear. Trimming removed 10 bases at V and 4 bases at J, with 8 bases between. CDR1 ENHRY and CDR2 SYGVKD come from the germline V gene. This CDR3 is 11 amino acids long.

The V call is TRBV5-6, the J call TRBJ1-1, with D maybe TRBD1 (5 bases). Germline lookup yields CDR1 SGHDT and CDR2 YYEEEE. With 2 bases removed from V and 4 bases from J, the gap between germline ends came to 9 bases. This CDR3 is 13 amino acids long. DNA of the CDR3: TGTGCCAGCAGCTTTCAGGGCGTCACTGAAGCTTTCTTT. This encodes CASSFQGVTEAFF.